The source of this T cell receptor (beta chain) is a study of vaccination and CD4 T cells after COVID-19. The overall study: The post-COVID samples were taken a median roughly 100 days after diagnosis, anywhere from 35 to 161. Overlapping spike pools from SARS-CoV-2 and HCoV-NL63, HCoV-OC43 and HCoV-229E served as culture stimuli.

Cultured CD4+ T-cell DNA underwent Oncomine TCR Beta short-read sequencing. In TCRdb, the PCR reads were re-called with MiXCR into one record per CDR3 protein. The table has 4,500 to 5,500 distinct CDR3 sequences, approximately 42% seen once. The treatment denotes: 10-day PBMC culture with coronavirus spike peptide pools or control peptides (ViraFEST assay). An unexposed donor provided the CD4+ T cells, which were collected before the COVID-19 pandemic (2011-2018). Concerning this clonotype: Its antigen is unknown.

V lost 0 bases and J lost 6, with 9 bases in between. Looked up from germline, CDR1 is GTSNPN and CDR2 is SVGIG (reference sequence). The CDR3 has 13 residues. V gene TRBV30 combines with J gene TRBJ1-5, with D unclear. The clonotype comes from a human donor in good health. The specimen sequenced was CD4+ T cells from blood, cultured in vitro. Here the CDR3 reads CAWSVLVGQPQHF. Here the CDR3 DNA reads TGTGCCTGGAGTGTATTGGTTGGTCAGCCCCAGCATTTT.